The clone carrying this TCR beta chain was seen only a few times. Antigen: not known. The record originates from a study of T cells in Graves' hyperthyroidism and ophthalmopathy. The study, taken as a whole, reports: Within blood appeared most thyroid clonotypes that had expanded above 0.001. A model built on 13 V-J features separated ophthalmopathy from stable hyperthyroidism.

Patients aged 18 to 65 had newly diagnosed hyperthyroidism of under 2 months' duration. With 3 bases removed from V and 7 bases from J, the gap between germline ends came to 18 bases. Germline CDR1 is LNHDA and CDR2 is SQIVND (reference sequence). CDR3 length: 15 residues. Using RNA transcripts as the source, TCR beta CDR3 regions were amplified. First-round RT-PCR targeting the TCR CDR3 was performed with the HTBI primer set. TCRdb itself ran the multiplex PCR reads through MiXCR, one entry per CDR3 protein. The top ten hold 3.5% to 4% of the sample, which has about 620,000 distinct CDR3 sequences, around 15% seen once.

V usage is TRBV19 and J usage is TRBJ2-5; TRBD2 might be the D (5 bases). Sequenced material: blood. The TCR was taken from a woman in her twenties or thirties with Graves' hyperthyroidism. The CDR3 sequence is CASSITRTGTGTQYF. The CDR3 DNA reads as TGTGCCAGTAGTATTACTAGGACCGGAACGGGGACCCAGTACTTC.